This entry lists 32 T cell receptor beta chains sequenced from one sample in a study of T cell responses to AZD1222 COVID-19 vaccine. This table comes from immunoSEQ multiplex PCR, and its TCRdb copy is limited to in-frame clones, with some not included. Of tens of thousands of clones in the sample, 90% are singletons; the top ten hold roughly 9.1%. This sample comprised peripheral blood, obtained on day 0 of AZD1222 vaccination. Every receptor here comes from an adult in good health.

This clone has only one observation. CDR3 nucleotides: TGTGCCAGCAGCGCAGGAGGTAGGGGCGGCTACACCTTC. Protein: CASSAGGRGGYTF. The chain recombines TRBV7-2 with TRBJ1-2; weak D call: TRBD1 (5 bases). This CDR3 has 13 residues. The V gene's germline CDR1 is SGHTA and CDR2 FQGNSA. The V end was cut by 5 bases, the J end by 8 bases, with 15 bases between.

This chain links TRBV30 with TRBJ1-2, with D possibly matching TRBD1 (5 bases). The CDR3 has 11 amino acids. Germline lookup yields CDR1 GTSNPN and CDR2 SVGIG (reference sequence). Trimming removed 1 base at V and 10 bases at J, with 10 bases between. The CDR3 bases are TGTGCCTGGAGTGCCGGGACGGTCTACACCTTC. The encoded protein is CAWSAGTVYTF.

The rearrangement links TRBV4-1 to TRBJ1-1, with 9 bases identical to TRBD1. V lost 2 bases to trimming and J lost 0 bases; unmatched junction nucleotides: 4. This CDR3 comprises 16 residues. Germline-derived CDR1 and CDR2 are MGHRA and YSYEKL. The CDR3 coding sequence is TGCGCCAGCAGCCAACCGCGGGACAGGGTGAACACTGAAGCTTTCTTT. This encodes CASSQPRDRVNTEAFF.

The rearrangement links TRBV7-2 to TRBJ1-1; D is unresolved. CDR1 and CDR2 from the germline V gene are SGHTA and FQGNSA. There are 14 residues in the CDR3. The V end lost 8 bases, the J end lost 5 bases, and 18 bases lay between the germline ends. CDR3 DNA: TGTGCCAGCCGAACGACACCAGGCAGGACTGAAGCTTTCTTT. Translated: CASRTTPGRTEAFF. Supplemented by reference TRBV7-2 and TRBJ1-1, the full variable domain reads GAGVSQSPSNKVTEKGKDVELRCDPISGHTALYWYRQSLGQGLEFLIYFQGNSAPDKSGLPSDRFSAERTGGSVSTLTIQRTQQEDSAVYLCASRTTPGRTEAFFGQGTRLTVV.

This sequence joins TRBV18 and TRBJ1-4; 7 bases map to TRBD1. The CDR3 totals 14 residues. Germline trimming cut 2 bases from V and 5 bases from J; bases unmatched to any gene: 2. Germline V gene lookup returns CDR1 KGHSH and CDR2 LQKENI. In DNA form, the CDR3 reads TGTGCCAGCTCACCAGGGACAGCGAATGAAAAACTGTTTTTT. The encoded protein is CASSPGTANEKLFF.

CDR3 in DNA: TGTGCCAGCTCACCACAGGGAGAGAATGGCTACACCTTC. Translating it yields CASSPQGENGYTF. V is TRBV18 and J is TRBJ1-2; D not certain. Trimming took 1 base from V and 6 from J, leaving 9 bases between them. The CDR3 runs 13 residues. Germline V gene lookup returns CDR1 KGHSH and CDR2 LQKENI.

This clone was counted a single time. In DNA form, the CDR3 reads TGTGCCAGCAGCTTAAGGCAGAACACTGAAGCTTTCTTT. Its translation is CASSLRQNTEAFF. This sequence joins TRBV7-3 and TRBJ1-1; D gene ambiguous. The germline gives CDR1 SGHTA, CDR2 FQGTGA. The CDR3 spans 13 residues. V lost 1 base and J 1 base, leaving 4 bases between the germline ends. The variable domain in full, completed from reference TRBV7-3 and TRBJ1-1, reads GAGVSQTPSNKVTEKGKYVELRCDPISGHTALYWYRQSLGQGPEFLIYFQGTGAADDSGLPNDRFFAVRPEGSVSTLKIQRTERGDSAVYLCASSLRQNTEAFFGQGTRLTVV.

This chain connects TRBV19 to TRBJ1-1; no clear D. This CDR3 is built from 15 residues. V lost 7 bases and J lost 0, with 15 bases in between. The germline gives CDR1 LNHDA, CDR2 SQIVND (reference sequence). In nucleotides, the CDR3 is TGTGCCAGTACCCAGACTAGGCGGTTGAACACTGAAGCTTTCTTT. This codes for CASTQTRRLNTEAFF.

The genes are TRBV12-3 or TRBV12-4 and TRBJ2-2; D remains ambiguous. The CDR3 runs to 13 residues. V was pared by 2 bases and J by 4 bases, with 5 bases between. CDR3 DNA: TGTGCCAGCAGTTTACTTCGCACCGGGGAGCTGTTTTTT. It translates to CASSLLRTGELFF.

Written as DNA, the CDR3 is TGTGCCAGCAGCCTCATCAAAACTATGGCGGGGGCCCTCCCGGATACGCAGTATTTT. Translating it yields CASSLIKTMAGALPDTQYF. The chain links TRBV7-2 to TRBJ2-3, with D perhaps matching TRBD2 (7 bases). V was trimmed by 5 bases and J by 6 bases, leaving 30 bases between them. CDR1 is SGHTA, CDR2 FQGNSA, per germline. This CDR3 contains 19 residues.

The chain is built from TRBV11-2 and TRBJ2-7; D assignment may be TRBD1 or TRBD2 (5 bases each). V lost 4 bases and J 2 bases, leaving 6 bases between the germline ends. The length of the CDR3 is 12 residues. Germline CDR1 reads SGHAT; CDR2 reads FQNNGV. Here the CDR3 DNA reads TGTGCCAGCAGCTGGGGGACCTACGAGCAGTACTTC. Its protein product is CASSWGTYEQYF.

The V gene is TRBV3-1 (or the pseudogene TRBV3-2), the J gene TRBJ1-2; no reliable D call. The CDR3 loop spans 15 amino acids. The V end was cut by 4 bases, the J end by 3 bases, with 15 bases between. Germline assignment: CDR1 LGHDT and CDR2 YNNKEL (reference sequence). CDR3 amino acids: CASSPDIFQHYGYTF. The CDR3 DNA follows: TGTGCCAGCAGCCCCGACATTTTTCAGCACTATGGCTACACCTTC.

The V gene is TRBV6-5, the J gene TRBJ2-7, with D possibly TRBD2 on 5 matching bases. Germline V gives CDR1 MNHEY, CDR2 SVGAGI. This CDR3 has 15 residues. Trimming took off 0 bases at V and 6 bases at J, with 15 bases between the two ends. CDR3 residues: CASSYSYGEVVEQYF. The CDR3 DNA reads TGTGCCAGCAGTTACTCGTACGGGGAAGTGGTCGAGCAGTACTTC.

The chain uses TRBV19 and TRBJ2-3; D is unresolved. This CDR3 has 15 residues. With 9 bases removed from V and 7 bases from J, the gap between germline ends came to 23 bases. Germline V gene lookup returns CDR1 LNHDA and CDR2 SQIVND (reference sequence). CDR3 nucleotide sequence: TGTGCCAGCACAGACTGGGCGGACCTTCTCCATACGCAGTATTTT. Residues: CASTDWADLLHTQYF.

This clone has only one observation. The V call is TRBV21-1, the J call TRBJ1-5. TRBV21-1 is an annotated pseudogene. The CDR3 totals 16 residues. The CDR3 reads CASRQPLGGSNQPQHF. The CDR3 DNA is TGTGCCAGCAGACAGCCCCTCGGGGGAAGCAATCAGCCCCAGCATTTT.

The gene calls are TRBV19 and TRBJ2-3, with a tentative D call TRBD2 (6 bases). The germline CDR1 and CDR2 sequences are LNHDA and SQIVND (reference sequence). The V end lost 2 bases, the J end lost 2 bases, and 8 bases lay between the germline ends. There are 14 residues in the CDR3. The CDR3 here is CASSIQLATDTQYF. The CDR3 DNA follows: TGTGCCAGTAGTATACAACTAGCCACAGATACGCAGTATTTT.

The rearrangement links TRBV14 to TRBJ1-2; D unclear. With 1 base removed from V and 2 bases from J, the gap between germline ends came to 8 bases. This CDR3 comprises 14 residues. The V gene's germline CDR1 is SGHDN and CDR2 FVKESK. The CDR3 DNA reads TGTGCCAGCAGCCAAGTCTCCACAAACTATGGCTACACCTTC. It codes for CASSQVSTNYGYTF.

The chain joins TRBV12-3 or TRBV12-4 to TRBJ2-7; no definite D call. V was cut by 3 bases and J by 10 bases, with 16 bases left in between. This CDR3 is built from 13 residues. The CDR3 region is CASSFHETPHQYF. CDR3 bases: TGTGCCAGCAGTTTTCATGAGACCCCTCACCAGTACTTC.

The chain links TRBV5-1 to TRBJ1-2, with D possibly being TRBD1 (5 bases). The germline V gene has CDR1 SGHRS and CDR2 YFSETQ. The CDR3 length is 17 residues. V was clipped by 0 bases and J by 4 bases, with 19 bases between them. The CDR3 DNA reads as TGCGCCAGCAGCTTGGTTGGCGCAGGGAGCCCCCCCTATGGCTACACCTTC. This gives the protein CASSLVGAGSPPYGYTF.

The chain employs TRBV19 and TRBJ1-6, with a tentative D call TRBD1 (6 bases). Trimming took off 5 bases at V and 10 bases at J, with 12 bases between the two ends. CDR1 is LNHDA and CDR2 is SQIVND in the germline V gene (reference sequence). The CDR3 sequence is 13 residues long. Here the CDR3 reads CASSGDIASPLHF. Here the CDR3 DNA reads TGTGCCAGTAGTGGGGACATCGCGTCACCCCTCCACTTT.

This rearrangement joins TRBV7-6 to TRBJ2-7; 8 bases match TRBD2. The germline CDR1 and CDR2 sequences are SGHVS and FNYEAQ. This CDR3 contains 15 residues. Unmatched junction bases numbered 8, after V lost 4 bases and J lost 3 bases. In DNA, the CDR3 is TGTGCCAGCAGCTACGGACGGGGGGGCCTCTACGAGCAGTACTTC. This codes for CASSYGRGGLYEQYF.

The J gene is TRBJ2-2, the V gene TRBV11-3; 10 bases map to TRBD1. The ends lost 5 bases at V and 7 bases at J; junction bases unmatched: 7. The V gene's germline CDR1 is SGHNT and CDR2 YENEEA. The CDR3 sequence is 15 residues long. The CDR3 loop is CASSPRQGAGGELFF. CDR3 bases: TGTGCCAGCAGCCCGAGACAGGGGGCTGGCGGGGAGCTGTTTTTT.

The CDR3 region is CASRYRDRAENEQFF. CDR3 sequence (DNA): TGCGCCAGCAGGTACCGGGACAGGGCGGAAAATGAGCAGTTCTTC. The genes are TRBV5-1 and TRBJ2-1; 9 bases are shared with TRBD1. This CDR3 contains 15 residues. The germline CDR1 and CDR2 sequences are SGHRS and YFSETQ. V lost 5 bases, J lost 7 bases, and 10 bases stayed unmatched.

This sequence joins TRBV5-5 and TRBJ1-2; D uncertain. Germline V CDR1 and CDR2: SGHKS, YYEKEE (reference sequence). The V end lost 1 base, the J end lost 6 bases, and 22 bases lay between the germline ends. The CDR3 runs to 17 residues. Written as DNA, the CDR3 is TGTGCCAGCAGCTTGTCAGACAAGCCCCGCCAAACCCATGGCTACACCTTC. Translating gives CASSLSDKPRQTHGYTF.

Only one count was recorded for this clone. The chain couples TRBV4-3 to TRBJ1-5; no firm D call. CDR1 is LGHNA and CDR2 is YSLEER in the germline V gene. CDR3 length equals 14 residues. V was shortened by 0 bases and J by 9 bases, with 12 bases between the two germline ends. The CDR3, as DNA: TGCGCCAGCAGCCAAGACATGGGCGAGAGGCCCCAGCATTTT. It yields the protein CASSQDMGERPQHF.

V is TRBV27 and J is TRBJ2-3; maybe TRBD1 (5 bases). The V end was cut by 10 bases, the J end by 4 bases, with 15 bases between. CDR1 and CDR2 (germline): MNHEY, SMNVEV (reference sequence). CDR3 length equals 13 residues. The CDR3: CAIGRGVADTQYF. The DNA for the CDR3 is TGTGCCATAGGAAGGGGCGTCGCAGATACGCAGTATTTT.

V usage is TRBV3-1 (or the pseudogene TRBV3-2) and J usage is TRBJ1-1, with a possible D match to TRBD1 (6 bases). V was shortened by 0 bases and J by 0 bases, with 8 bases between the two germline ends. Germline V gene sequence: CDR1 LGHDT, CDR2 YNNKEL (reference sequence). This CDR3 spans 15 amino acids. CDR3 DNA sequence: TGTGCCAGCAGCCAAGAAGGGGGGCTGAACACTGAAGCTTTCTTT. Its protein product is CASSQEGGLNTEAFF.

J is TRBJ1-1 and V is TRBV18; possibly TRBD1 for D (6 bases). CDR1 and CDR2 from the germline V gene are KGHSH and LQKENI. V lost 6 bases and J lost 3, with 14 bases in between. The CDR3 extends over 14 amino acids. The DNA for the CDR3 is TGTGCCAGCTCGTCGGGGGCGGGGGACACTGAAGCTTTCTTT. The encoded protein is CASSSGAGDTEAFF.

The gene calls are TRBV3-1 (or the pseudogene TRBV3-2) and TRBJ2-2, with D hard to call. This CDR3 spans 14 amino acids. The germline gives CDR1 LGHDT, CDR2 YNNKEL (reference sequence). V was trimmed by 1 base and J by 7 bases, leaving 10 bases between them. The DNA for the CDR3 is TGTGCCAGCAGCCAAGCTGTTCATAACGGGGAGCTGTTTTTT. Translated, it gives CASSQAVHNGELFF.

This clone appeared once. The V call is TRBV27, the J call TRBJ2-7, with TRBD1 matching over 9 bases. V shed 6 bases and J 4 bases; nucleotides not matched to a gene: 7. This CDR3 comprises 14 residues. Germline V lookup: CDR1 MNHEY, CDR2 SMNVEV (reference sequence). DNA for the CDR3: TGTGCCAGCAGGCTGGACAGGGGTCCTTACGAGCAGTACTTC. This sequence encodes CASRLDRGPYEQYF.

V is TRBV25-1 and J is TRBJ2-2, with a tentative D call TRBD2 (5 bases). This CDR3 contains 14 residues. V lost 3 bases and J 5 bases, leaving 10 bases between the germline ends. Germline V gene data show CDR1 as MGHDK and CDR2 as SYGVNS. Here the CDR3 DNA reads TGTGCCAGCAGTGATAAGGGAGAAACCGGGGAGCTGTTTTTT. It specifies CASSDKGETGELFF.

Regarding this clone: Other DNA sequences in the same sample also yield this CDR3. The chain combines TRBV18 with TRBJ2-7; D could derive from TRBD1 or TRBD2 (6 bases each). V lost 3 bases, J lost 5 bases, and 8 bases lay in between. In germline, CDR1 is KGHSH, CDR2 LQKENI. The CDR3 is 12 residues long. CDR3 DNA sequence: TGTGCCAGCTCACCGGGGGGCGACGAGCAGTACTTC. Its translation is CASSPGGDEQYF. The complete variable domain, with remaining parts taken from reference TRBV18 and TRBJ2-7, reads NAGVMQNPRHLVRRRGQEARLRCSPMKGHSHVYWYRQLPEEGLKFMVYLQKENIIDESGMPKERFSAEFPKEGPSILRIQQVVRGDSAAYFCASSPGGDEQYFGPGTRLTVT.